The 24 T cell receptor beta chains reported below all come from one sample, sequenced in a study of Graves' ophthalmopathy and Graves' hyperthyroidism. Beta-chain TCR CDR3 regions were amplified from RNA transcripts. First-round RT-PCR with HTBI primers preceded a second-round multiplex PCR. TCRdb used MiXCR to reprocess the multiplex PCR reads, holding one entry per CDR3 protein. The sample lists 680,000 or so distinct CDR3 sequences; 22% were seen once. The sequencing sample was made of peripheral blood. These receptors originate from a woman aged 18 to 35 with stable Graves' hyperthyroidism. Some clones in this sample may be carry-over from other donors' samples.

This chain connects TRBV3-1 to TRBJ1-2; 7 positions agree with TRBD1. The CDR3 runs to 17 residues. Germline-derived CDR1 and CDR2 are LGHDT and YNNKEL (reference sequence). V trimming: 4 bases; J trimming: 8 bases; junction bases outside the gene matches: 19. CDR3 amino acids: CASSLLIRTGKEEGYTF. The CDR3 nucleotides read TGTGCCAGCAGCCTTCTTATCAGGACAGGAAAGGAGGAGGGCTACACCTTC.

This clonotype was found a few times. This rearrangement joins TRBV7-2 to TRBJ2-2, with 11 bases that match TRBD2. CDR1 is SGHTA and CDR2 is FQGNSA in the germline V gene. The CDR3 length is 19 residues. J lost 5 bases, V lost 1 base, and 12 bases had no gene match. CDR3 sequence reads: CASSLGPALAGGRTGELFF. The CDR3 DNA sequence: TGTGCCAGCAGCTTAGGGCCCGCTTTAGCGGGGGGGCGAACCGGGGAGCTGTTTTTT.

Ten or more counts support this clonotype. CDR3 in DNA: TGTGCCAGCAGTTACGTGGCGAACCGGGAGACCCAGTACTTC. As protein: CASSYVANRETQYF. V is TRBV6-5 and J is TRBJ2-5; the D is unclear. V lost 2 bases to trimming and J lost 5 bases, with 12 bases between them. Germline V gene sequence: CDR1 MNHEY, CDR2 SVGAGI. CDR3 length: 14 amino acids.

The rearrangement links TRBV6-1 to TRBJ2-7; D ambiguous. V was pared by 1 base and J by 3 bases, with 7 bases between. CDR3 size: 13 residues. Germline V gene sequence: CDR1 MNHNS, CDR2 SASEGT. The CDR3 coding sequence is TGTGCCAGCAGTGAAGGGGCATTCTACGAGCAGTACTTC. Protein product: CASSEGAFYEQYF.

This clonotype showed up many times. The V call is TRBV6-1, the J call TRBJ2-7, with unresolved D. V gave up 0 bases and J gave up 2 bases, with 5 bases separating them. The CDR3 is 13 amino acids. Looked up from germline, CDR1 is MNHNS and CDR2 is SASEGT. CDR3 protein: CASSEAITYEQYF. In nucleotides, the CDR3 is TGTGCCAGCAGTGAAGCGATTACCTACGAGCAGTACTTC.

The gene calls are TRBV2 and TRBJ1-2; 9 bases line up with TRBD1. The germline V gene has CDR1 SNHLY and CDR2 FYNNEI. V gave up 6 bases and J gave up 13 bases; unmatched junction bases: 6. This CDR3 has 11 amino acids. The CDR3, as DNA: TGTGCCAGCAGGTTCACAGGGGGCAGCACCTTC. Protein sequence: CASRFTGGSTF. The variable domain in full, with the rest retrieved from reference TRBV2 and TRBJ1-2, is EPEVTQTPSHQVTQMGQEVILRCVPISNHLYFYWYRQILGQKVEFLVSFYNNEISEKSEIFDDQFSVERPDGSNFTLKIRSTKLEDSAMYFCASRFTGGSTFGSGTRLTVV.

The table lists this clonotype with many counts. V usage is TRBV29-1 and J usage is TRBJ1-2; D is ambiguous. Germline CDR1 and CDR2: SQVTM and ANQGSEA. The CDR3 consists of 12 residues. V lost 6 bases and J lost 2, with 10 bases in between. Here the CDR3 DNA reads TGCAGCGTCAGGTCTAAAAACTATGGCTACACCTTC. It specifies CSVRSKNYGYTF. Using reference TRBV29-1 and TRBJ1-2 for the parts outside the CDR3, the full variable domain is SAVISQKPSRDICQRGTSLTIQCQVDSQVTMMFWYRQQPGQSLTLIATANQGSEATYESGFVIDKFPISRPNLTFSTLTVSNMSPEDSSIYLCSVRSKNYGYTFGSGTRLTVV.

This clonotype was detected only a few times. The chain recombines TRBV6-1 with TRBJ1-6, with no clear D. Trimming shortened V by 0 bases and J by 6 bases, and 12 bases separated the two germline ends. This CDR3 region has 16 residues. The V gene's germline CDR1 is MNHNS and CDR2 SASEGT. The CDR3 is CASSEAQAEPNSPLHF. The CDR3 DNA reads TGTGCCAGCAGTGAAGCGCAGGCGGAACCTAATTCACCCCTCCACTTT.

The chain is built from TRBV6-2 or TRBV6-3 and TRBJ1-1; D gene unclear. Germline V CDR1 and CDR2: MNHEY, SVGEGT. This CDR3 is built from 14 residues. The V end lost 5 bases, the J end lost 1 base, and 11 bases lay between the germline ends. The CDR3 sequence: CASSRVDGNTEAFF. The CDR3 DNA follows: TGTGCCAGCAGTCGAGTCGACGGGAACACTGAAGCTTTCTTT.

V usage is TRBV6-1 and J usage is TRBJ1-1; a possible D gene is TRBD1 (6 bases). The CDR3 spans 12 residues. Per germline, CDR1 MNHNS and CDR2 SASEGT. The V end was cut by 4 bases, the J end by 7 bases, with 10 bases between. The CDR3 DNA sequence: TGTGCCAGCAGTGGGGACACACGTGAAGCTTTCTTT. Its protein is CASSGDTREAFF.

This clonotype appeared a single time. A read error is possible here, since a much larger clone lies one base away. This rearrangement joins TRBV20-1 to TRBJ2-2, with a weak D call TRBD2 (5 bases). The CDR3 runs to 14 residues. CDR1 DFQATT and CDR2 SNEGSKA come from the germline V gene (reference sequence). CDR3 amino acids: CSARRQAGTGELCF. CDR3 bases: TGCAGTGCTAGGCGGCAGGCGGGCACCGGGGAGCTGTGTTTT.

In its sample, this clonotype was seen a few times. The chain couples TRBV20-1 to TRBJ2-2; 14 nucleotides align to TRBD2. The CDR3 loop spans 17 amino acids. Germline-derived CDR1 and CDR2 are DFQATT and SNEGSKA (reference sequence). V lost 3 bases and J lost 7; bases outside the gene matches: 10. DNA of the CDR3: TGCAGTGCTAGGTCCCACCCGGGACTAGCGGGAGTCGGGGAGCTGTTTTTT. Amino acid sequence: CSARSHPGLAGVGELFF.

The chain joins TRBV5-4 to TRBJ2-5; weak D call: TRBD1 (5 bases). The V gene's germline CDR1 is SGHNT and CDR2 YYREEE (reference sequence). V was clipped by 2 bases and J by 3 bases, with 11 bases between them. The length of the CDR3 is 14 residues. The CDR3 DNA follows: TGTGCCAGCAGCTTATCTCAGGACAAAGAGACCCAGTACTTC. Its protein product is CASSLSQDKETQYF.

The chain is built from TRBV28 and TRBJ1-1; D is possibly TRBD1 (5 bases). The CDR3 consists of 14 residues. Germline values: CDR1 MDHEN, CDR2 SYDVKM. V lost 2 bases and J lost 7, with 14 bases in between. The CDR3 here is CASSLAGYYGEAFF. The CDR3 nucleotides are TGTGCCAGCAGTTTAGCAGGGTATTACGGTGAAGCTTTCTTT.

This clonotype was detected ten times or more. This chain connects TRBV7-2 to TRBJ1-6, with D unresolved. Germline assignment: CDR1 SGHTA and CDR2 FQGNSA. The CDR3 contains 13 residues. V lost 3 bases and J 8 bases, leaving 8 bases between the germline ends. The CDR3 nucleotides are TGTGCCAGCAGCTTGAATCAGGATTCACCCCTCCACTTT. It specifies CASSLNQDSPLHF.

This clonotype has at least ten counts. This could be a read error, since a much larger clone is one nucleotide away. The chain recombines TRBV7-2 with TRBJ1-5; 8 nucleotides line up with TRBD1. From germline, CDR1 is SGHTA and CDR2 FQGNSA. Trimming at V came to 3 bases and at J to 5 bases, leaving 3 bases not matched to a gene. The CDR3 spans 14 residues. DNA for the CDR3: TGTGCCAGCAGCTTTGGGACAGGCGATCAGCCCCAGCATTTT. This translates into CASSFGTGDQPQHF.

This clonotype has a handful of counts. The chain joins TRBV20-1 to TRBJ1-1; D is unclear. CDR3 size: 14 residues. V was pared by 0 bases and J by 3 bases, with 11 bases between. From germline, CDR1 is DFQATT and CDR2 SNEGSKA (reference sequence). This CDR3 reads CSAREAGKDTEAFF. DNA for the CDR3: TGCAGTGCTAGAGAGGCTGGGAAAGACACTGAAGCTTTCTTT.

This rearrangement joins TRBV4-2 to TRBJ1-6; no clear D. Germline CDR1 and CDR2: LGHNA and YNFKEQ. V shed 0 bases and J shed 7 bases, with 13 bases lying between them. CDR3 length equals 16 residues. CDR3 coding DNA: TGTGCCAGCAGCCAAGATCCTGACTATGAAAATTCACCCCTCCACTTT. Protein product: CASSQDPDYENSPLHF.

This clonotype has ten or more counts. The CDR3 region is CASSREQGRNTEAFF. The CDR3 DNA reads TGTGCCAGCAGCCGGGAACAGGGGAGGAACACTGAAGCTTTCTTT. The chain uses TRBV7-2 and TRBJ1-1, with 7 positions matching TRBD1. The V gene's germline CDR1 is SGHTA and CDR2 FQGNSA. The trim removed 5 bases at V and 1 base at J, leaving 7 bases unmatched. This CDR3 spans 15 amino acids.

This clonotype occurred many times. The chain recombines TRBV12-3 or TRBV12-4 with TRBJ1-2, with D hard to call. CDR3 length equals 13 residues. V dropped 6 bases and J dropped 6 bases, with 14 bases sitting between them. In nucleotides, the CDR3 is TGTGCCAGCAGACCCCGGCGGGTGGATGGCTACACCTTC. Translated: CASRPRRVDGYTF.

The J gene is TRBJ1-1, the V gene TRBV29-1; D is unclear. The CDR3 is 14 residues long. Germline CDR1 reads SQVTM; CDR2 reads ANQGSEA. Trimming cost V 5 bases and J 3 bases, with 16 bases left between them. The CDR3 is CSVLPPLADTEAFF. As DNA, the CDR3 is TGCAGCGTTCTGCCCCCCTTGGCGGACACTGAAGCTTTCTTT.

In DNA form, the CDR3 reads TGCAGTGCTATCCAGAAGGTATGGGAGAGTCTGAGCTATGGCTACACCTTC. Translation: CSAIQKVWESLSYGYTF. The rearrangement links TRBV20-1 to TRBJ1-2; the D is unclear. CDR1 and CDR2 (germline): DFQATT, SNEGSKA (reference sequence). The V end was cut by 4 bases, the J end by 4 bases, with 25 bases between. The CDR3 covers 17 residues.

In this sample, this clonotype turned up many times. The V gene is TRBV28, the J gene TRBJ2-7; 8 nucleotides line up with TRBD1. V shed 3 bases and J 1 base; nucleotides not matched to a gene: 2. The V gene's germline CDR1 is MDHEN and CDR2 SYDVKM. This CDR3 has 14 residues. CDR3 DNA: TGTGCCAGCAGTTTCAGGGGGCCTTCCTACGAGCAGTACTTC. Translating it yields CASSFRGPSYEQYF.

This clonotype was seen repeatedly, ten times or more. This chain joins TRBV2 and TRBJ2-7; D is possibly TRBD1 (8 bases). Germline V gene data show CDR1 as SNHLY and CDR2 as FYNNEI. The CDR3 runs to 16 residues. V gave up 7 bases and J gave up 6 bases, with 25 bases separating them. The CDR3 region has the DNA TGTGCCAGCATCGTGCTACCTGCGGGAGACAGGGGCGAGCAGTACTTC. Residues: CASIVLPAGDRGEQYF. The full variable domain, rest sourced from reference TRBV2 and TRBJ2-7, is EPEVTQTPSHQVTQMGQEVILRCVPISNHLYFYWYRQILGQKVEFLVSFYNNEISEKSEIFDDQFSVERPDGSNFTLKIRSTKLEDSAMYFCASIVLPAGDRGEQYFGPGTRLTVT.